The rows below give T cell receptor beta chains drawn from one sample of a study of blood T cells in healthy people across ages. Via MiXCR, TCRdb re-called the 5' RACE reads, giving one row per CDR3 protein. In the table there are roughly 1,700,000 distinct CDR3 sequences, 25% to 30% of which are singletons. The sequencing sample was made of blood. The receptors originated from a woman aged 25 to 39 in good health. Each CDR3 is given with its conserved first and last residue. D genes are given only for firm matches. Clone size is not always given. Where it is, it says once, few, many or a class for expanded clones.

-,TRBJ2-5,TRBD2,TRBV20-1,CSAGGLGAETQYF,TGCAGTGCTGGCGGACTAGGCGCAGAGACCCAGTACTTC
many,TRBJ2-7,TRBD1,TRBV24-1,CATPWTGGDEQYF,TGTGCCACCCCTTGGACAGGGGGCGACGAGCAGTACTTC
-,TRBJ2-5,-,TRBV5-5,CASSSVGWRQETQYF,TGTGCCAGCAGCTCGGTGGGTTGGCGACAAGAGACCCAGTACTTC
-,TRBJ2-7,-,TRBV28,CASSAYGSIQYF,TGTGCCAGCAGTGCCTATGGATCGATCCAGTACTTC
few,TRBJ2-1,TRBD1,TRBV4-1,CASSQVTYRGRRWNEQFF,TGCGCCAGCAGCCAAGTTACGTACAGGGGGCGACGGTGGAATGAGCAGTTCTTC
few,TRBJ2-7,-,TRBV6-2/TRBV6-3,CASSYRGDYYEQYF,TGTGCCAGCAGTTATAGAGGGGATTACTACGAGCAGTACTTC
many,TRBJ2-5,-,TRBV6-1,CASSRPSQDPSAVTQYF,TGTGCCAGCAGTAGACCCTCGCAGGACCCGTCGGCGGTGACCCAGTACTTC
-,TRBJ1-4,TRBD1,TRBV19,CASRVLGTGREKLFF,TGTGCCAGTCGTGTCCTCGGGACAGGCCGTGAAAAACTGTTTTTT
once,TRBJ2-5,TRBD2,TRBV6-2/TRBV6-3,CASSASGRTLFDEQYF,TGTGCCAGCAGTGCTAGCGGGAGGACTTTATTCGATGAGCAGTACTTC
-,TRBJ2-3,TRBD2,TRBV9,CASSKAGGVADTQYF,TGTGCCAGCAGTAAAGCGGGGGGGGTCGCAGATACGCAGTATTTT
-,TRBJ2-4,-,TRBV9,CASSVGVIPSEQYF,TGTGCCAGCAGCGTAGGCGTAATCCCTAGTGAGCAGTACTTC
-,TRBJ2-1,-,TRBV20-1,CSARDGSEDPPIEQFF,TGCAGTGCTAGAGATGGGAGTGAGGACCCCCCTATAGAGCAGTTCTTC
few,TRBJ1-5,-,TRBV20-1,CSATPGEGSSNQPQHF,TGCAGTGCTACCCCCGGGGAAGGGAGTAGCAATCAGCCCCAGCATTTT
-,TRBJ1-1,-,TRBV3-1,CASSQRGRDTEAFF,TGTGCCAGCAGCCAAAGGGGACGGGACACTGAAGCTTTCTTT
-,TRBJ1-1,TRBD1,TRBV6-5,CASSFTGGVEAFF,TGTGCCAGCAGTTTTACAGGGGGCGTCGAAGCTTTCTTT
many,TRBJ2-6,-,TRBV7-9,CASSLGSLSVLTF,TGTGCCAGCAGCTTAGGTTCTCTTTCAGTCCTGACTTTC
-,TRBJ1-2,TRBD1,TRBV12-3/TRBV12-4,CASSGQGLGYGYTF,TGTGCCAGCAGTGGACAGGGGTTAGGCTATGGCTACACCTTC
-,TRBJ2-3,-,TRBV7-9,CASSLTLALDTQYF,TGTGCCAGCAGCTTAACGCTAGCCTTGGATACGCAGTATTTT
few,TRBJ2-7,TRBD2,TRBV20-1,CSARDGGGPYEQYF,TGCAGTGCTAGAGACGGGGGGGGTCCCTACGAGCAGTACTTC
few,TRBJ2-7,TRBD2,TRBV6-6,CASSSAAGASYEQYF,TGTGCCAGCAGCTCCGCCGCGGGAGCATCTTACGAGCAGTACTTC
-,TRBJ2-1,TRBD2,TRBV28,CASSGGKERGLYNEQFF,TGTGCCAGCAGTGGCGGAAAGGAGCGGGGGCTCTACAATGAGCAGTTCTTC
few,TRBJ1-5,-,TRBV29-1,CSVVWGAGNQPQHF,TGCAGCGTCGTTTGGGGCGCGGGGAATCAGCCCCAGCATTTT
-,TRBJ1-1,-,TRBV20-1,CSAREGALNTEAFF,TGCAGTGCTAGAGAAGGGGCACTGAACACTGAAGCTTTCTTT
-,TRBJ1-1,TRBD1,TRBV29-1,CSVERGGGEAFF,TGCAGCGTTGAACGAGGGGGCGGTGAAGCTTTCTTT
-,TRBJ2-3,TRBD2,TRBV6-5,CATGASGGRDTQYF,TGTGCCACAGGGGCGTCGGGGGGGAGGGATACGCAGTATTTT
few,TRBJ1-6,-,TRBV3-1,CASSRGHWDLSPLHF,TGTGCCAGCAGCCGGGGACATTGGGATCTTTCACCCCTCCACTTT
-,TRBJ2-1,-,TRBV10-3,CAISELVWDEQFF,TGTGCCATCAGTGAACTAGTTTGGGATGAGCAGTTCTTC
-,TRBJ2-1,-,TRBV20-1,CSARDSVVGGEQFF,TGCAGTGCTAGAGATTCGGTCGTAGGTGGCGAGCAGTTCTTC
once,TRBJ2-7,TRBD1,TRBV5-5,CASSTATGYSEQYF,TGTGCCAGCAGCACCGCGACAGGGTATAGTGAGCAGTACTTC
few,TRBJ2-1,-,TRBV5-1,CASSQSADPGNEQFF,TGCGCCAGCAGCCAGTCGGCGGACCCCGGGAATGAGCAGTTCTTC